These 23 T cell receptor beta chains were all obtained from the same sample, sequenced in a study of vaccination effects on CD4 cells after COVID-19. Upon completion of about 10 days in culture, CD4+ T cells were isolated. Profiled with immunoSEQ multiplex PCR; TCRdb holds only in-frame clones, not every one. The sample includes approximately 50,000 clones, about 76% seen only once; the top ten take about 10%. These receptors have no identified antigens. Sequencing used CD4+ T cells from PBMCs cultured without peptide, obtained before COVID-19 vaccination. Receptors were obtained from a human donor who had a prior SARS-CoV-2 infection.

The V and J genes are TRBV7-3 and TRBJ1-2; no firm D call. The V gene's germline CDR1 is SGHTA and CDR2 FQGTGA. The CDR3 has 15 residues. Trimming shortened V by 2 bases and J by 3 bases, and 13 bases separated the two germline ends. The CDR3 coding sequence is TGTGCCAGCAGCTTATATGGCAACGGGGACTATGGCTACACCTTC. It translates to CASSLYGNGDYGYTF.

This clone has only a few counts. The chain joins TRBV7-2 to TRBJ2-3; 7 bases match TRBD2. In germline, CDR1 is SGHTA, CDR2 FQGNSA. The CDR3 totals 17 residues. The V gene end was trimmed by 5 bases and the J gene end by 11 bases; junction bases not matched to a gene: 22. The CDR3 DNA follows: TGTGCCAGCAGCCTACGGGGGGAGGGACTACCTCCTATGTGGCAGTATTTT. Translated: CASSLRGEGLPPMWQYF.

This clone was seen a handful of times. The gene calls are TRBV10-3 and TRBJ1-1; no clear D gene. The CDR3 totals 13 residues. Trimming removed 5 bases from V and 1 base from J, with 8 bases in between. Germline V gene data show CDR1 as ENHRY and CDR2 as SYGVKD. Here the CDR3 reads CAISPSGNTEAFF. DNA of the CDR3: TGTGCCATCAGTCCCTCAGGGAACACTGAAGCTTTCTTT.

V gene TRBV5-5 combines with J gene TRBJ2-5; 11 bases line up with TRBD2. The germline gives CDR1 SGHKS, CDR2 YYEKEE (reference sequence). The V and J ends lost 1 base and 6 bases, in that order; junction bases with no gene match: 11. The CDR3 loop spans 17 amino acids. The CDR3 DNA is TGTGCCAGCAGCTTGTCGGTGAGTAGCGGGGGGGCAAAGACCCAGTACTTC. Translation gives CASSLSVSSGGAKTQYF. The variable domain in full, completed from reference TRBV5-5 and TRBJ2-5, reads DAGVTQSPTHLIKTRGQQVTLRCSPISGHKSVSWYQQVLGQGPQFIFQYYEKEERGRGNFPDRFSARQFPNYSSELNVNALLLGDSALYLCASSLSVSSGGAKTQYFGPGTRLLVL.

V and J are TRBV7-2 and TRBJ1-5; D possibly corresponds to TRBD1 (5 bases). Trimming shortened V by 3 bases and J by 6 bases, and 9 bases separated the two germline ends. CDR1 and CDR2 from the germline V gene are SGHTA and FQGNSA. The CDR3 extends over 13 amino acids. CDR3: CASSLGVFQPQHF. The CDR3 bases are TGTGCCAGCAGCTTGGGGGTATTTCAGCCCCAGCATTTT.

The V call is TRBV29-1, the J call TRBJ2-3; 9 bases are a match to TRBD2. Germline V gives CDR1 SQVTM, CDR2 ANQGSEA. The CDR3 is made up of 13 amino acids. Trimming at V came to 6 bases and at J to 4 bases, leaving 5 bases not matched to a gene. The CDR3 is CSVGGRVSDTQYF. CDR3 DNA: TGCAGCGTCGGCGGGAGGGTGTCAGATACGCAGTATTTT.

The chain carries TRBV7-2 and TRBJ2-3, with D uncertain. With 4 bases removed from V and 0 bases from J, the gap between germline ends came to 11 bases. The CDR3 consists of 15 residues. Germline CDR1 and CDR2: SGHTA and FQGNSA. DNA for the CDR3: TGTGCCAGCAGCTACACATCGTCTAGCACAGATACGCAGTATTTT. It codes for CASSYTSSSTDTQYF.

The V call is TRBV5-1, the J call TRBJ2-7, with 9 bases identical to TRBD1. The junction had 6 bases not matched to a gene; V was cut back by 5 bases and J by 3 bases. There are 14 residues in the CDR3. Looked up from germline, CDR1 is SGHRS and CDR2 is YFSETQ. The CDR3 protein is CASSSRDRVYEQYF. CDR3 nucleotides: TGCGCCAGCAGTAGCCGGGACAGGGTCTACGAGCAGTACTTC.

The chain uses TRBV13 and TRBJ2-1; D gene unclear. The V end was cut by 3 bases, the J end by 5 bases, with 8 bases between. The CDR3 has 13 residues. Looked up from germline, CDR1 is PRHDT and CDR2 is FYEKMQ (reference sequence). Here the CDR3 DNA reads TGTGCCAGCAGCTTTAATTGGGACAATGAGCAGTTCTTC. Protein: CASSFNWDNEQFF.

The chain combines TRBV7-8 with TRBJ1-5; D not resolved. The V end lost 4 bases, the J end lost 4 bases, and 20 bases lay between the germline ends. Per germline, CDR1 SGHVS and CDR2 FQNEAQ. This CDR3 comprises 17 residues. The CDR3 region has the DNA TGTGCCAGCAGCTCCACGCGGGTCGCCGGAATTAATCAGCCCCAGCATTTT. Protein product: CASSSTRVAGINQPQHF.

The rearrangement uses TRBV19 and TRBJ2-1; D is possibly TRBD2 (6 bases). V lost 5 bases to trimming and J lost 6 bases, with 20 bases between them. Per the germline V gene, CDR1 is LNHDA and CDR2 is SQIVND (reference sequence). This CDR3 has 16 amino acids. The CDR3 sequence: CASSSPGLIGRNEQFF. In DNA form, the CDR3 reads TGTGCCAGTAGTTCACCCGGACTAATCGGACGCAATGAGCAGTTCTTC.

The chain links TRBV6-1 to TRBJ1-1; tentatively, D is TRBD1 (6 bases). Germline CDR1 and CDR2: MNHNS and SASEGT. Trimming took off 2 bases at V and 1 base at J, with 17 bases between the two ends. This CDR3 is built from 17 residues. CDR3: CASSEHRALGWNTEAFF. The CDR3 coding sequence is TGTGCCAGCAGTGAACACAGGGCTCTGGGATGGAACACTGAAGCTTTCTTT.

V is TRBV2 and J is TRBJ2-3; D gene unclear. Germline V CDR1 and CDR2: SNHLY, FYNNEI. The CDR3 contains 13 residues. Trimming stripped 6 bases from V and 5 bases from J, with 12 bases between. CDR3 loop: CASSAGRLDTQYF. The DNA for the CDR3 is TGTGCCAGCAGCGCCGGACGATTAGATACGCAGTATTTT.

This chain links TRBV27 with TRBJ1-1; 7 bases fit TRBD1. Germline V gives CDR1 MNHEY, CDR2 SMNVEV (reference sequence). Trimming cost V 4 bases and J 6 bases; bases outside gene matches: 17. The CDR3 length is 17 residues. CDR3 DNA sequence: TGTGCCAGCAGTTCGACGCATAGTCGGGACAGCTATTCTGAAGCTTTCTTT. The encoded protein is CASSSTHSRDSYSEAFF.

J is TRBJ2-1 and V is TRBV6-5; 10 bases align to TRBD2. Germline V lookup: CDR1 MNHEY, CDR2 SVGAGI. CDR3 length: 14 residues. V lost 10 bases and J lost 9; bases outside the gene matches: 12. CDR3 sequence reads: CATTRERGGAEQFF. CDR3 nucleotides: TGTGCCACTACGAGGGAGCGGGGGGGCGCTGAGCAGTTCTTC.

The chain recombines TRBV28 with TRBJ2-1; 11 bases match TRBD2. The CDR3 is made up of 16 amino acids. Unmatched junction bases numbered 10, after V lost 4 bases and J lost 8 bases. Germline values: CDR1 MDHEN, CDR2 SYDVKM. The CDR3: CASSSPVAGGGDEQFF. CDR3 nucleotides: TGTGCCAGCAGTTCCCCCGTAGCGGGAGGGGGCGATGAGCAGTTCTTC.

The genes are TRBV5-1 and TRBJ1-4, with D unclear. CDR3 length: 15 amino acids. The V end lost 0 bases, the J end lost 0 bases, and 6 bases lay between the germline ends. Per germline, CDR1 SGHRS and CDR2 YFSETQ. CDR3 in DNA: TGCGCCAGCAGCTTGGTCCATGCAACTAATGAAAAACTGTTTTTT. Translating gives CASSLVHATNEKLFF.

CDR3 protein: CASSLLGQGSSYEQYF. The CDR3 DNA is TGCGCCAGCAGCTTGCTGGGACAGGGGAGCTCCTACGAGCAGTACTTC. J is TRBJ2-7 and V is TRBV5-1; the match to TRBD1 covers 10 bases. Germline assignment: CDR1 SGHRS and CDR2 YFSETQ. Trimming took 1 base from V and 0 from J; bases not matched to a gene: 4. The CDR3 spans 16 residues.

J is TRBJ1-1 and V is TRBV7-9, with D perhaps TRBD1 (6 bases). Looked up from germline, CDR1 is SEHNR and CDR2 is FQNEAQ (reference sequence). The CDR3 extends over 16 amino acids. Trimming pared 6 bases from V and 0 bases from J, leaving 17 bases between. The DNA of the CDR3 is TGTGCCAGCAGTCCACAGGGCTTGGGGGTGAACACTGAAGCTTTCTTT. This sequence encodes CASSPQGLGVNTEAFF.

This chain connects TRBV7-9 to TRBJ1-4; D is ambiguous. Between the trimmed V and J ends, which lost 6 bases and 8 bases, there was a span of 22 bases. CDR3 length: 16 residues. The germline V gene has CDR1 SEHNR and CDR2 FQNEAQ (reference sequence). CDR3 sequence (DNA): TGTGCCAGCAGACTCTACCGGGGAAGGGATCGAGAAAAACTGTTTTTT. Translated, it gives CASRLYRGRDREKLFF.

The chain recombines TRBV7-2 with TRBJ2-3, with D possibly being TRBD1 (6 bases). Germline assignment: CDR1 SGHTA and CDR2 FQGNSA. The CDR3 consists of 14 residues. V was shortened by 5 bases and J by 4 bases, with 13 bases between the two germline ends. The CDR3 DNA sequence: TGTGCCAGCAGCACTAACAGGGCTTCAGATACGCAGTATTTT. Its translation is CASSTNRASDTQYF. The variable domain in full, completed from reference TRBV7-2 and TRBJ2-3, reads GAGVSQSPSNKVTEKGKDVELRCDPISGHTALYWYRQSLGQGLEFLIYFQGNSAPDKSGLPSDRFSAERTGGSVSTLTIQRTQQEDSAVYLCASSTNRASDTQYFGPGTRLTVL.

The chain links TRBV5-5 to TRBJ2-7; 9 positions match TRBD2. Per the germline V gene, CDR1 is SGHKS and CDR2 is YYEKEE (reference sequence). Trimming at V came to 7 bases and at J to 4 bases, leaving 9 bases not matched to a gene. The length of the CDR3 is 14 residues. CDR3 DNA: TGTGCCAGCCAACGACTAGCGGCTGATTACGAGCAGTACTTC. It yields the protein CASQRLAADYEQYF.

V is TRBV4-2 and J is TRBJ2-7; 7 bases line up with TRBD2. Unmatched junction bases numbered 16, after V lost 1 base and J lost 7 bases. This CDR3 is 17 amino acids long. The germline V gene encodes CDR1 LGHNA and CDR2 YNFKEQ. The CDR3 protein is CASSQGQGRGTYWEQYF. CDR3 in DNA: TGTGCCAGCAGCCAAGGCCAAGGGCGGGGGACCTATTGGGAGCAGTACTTC.